Listed below are T cell receptor beta chains from one sample, sequenced in a study of vaccination and CD4 T cells after COVID-19. These TCRs are of unknown antigen specificity. MiXCR, run by TCRdb on the PCR reads, gives a single entry per CDR3 protein. This sample has about 7,800 distinct CDR3 sequences, with 41% found just once. Sequencing was done on a sample of CD4+ T cells from blood, cultured in vitro. All receptors derive from a human donor in good health. Both conserved end residues are part of each CDR3. D genes are given only for firm matches. Rows give clone size only sometimes, using once, few, many, or a class for an expanded clone.

v_call	d_call	clone_size	j_call	cdr3_aa
TRBV6-2/TRBV6-3	.	few	TRBJ1-5	CASRSSGDQPQHF
TRBV11-2	TRBD1	.	TRBJ1-1	CASTTGGYTEAFF
TRBV6-1	TRBD1	.	TRBJ2-6	CASSNFPTGGGTTGANVLTF
TRBV6-1	TRBD2	few	TRBJ2-3	CASSSGRAVRDTQYF
TRBV7-2	TRBD2	.	TRBJ2-7	CASSEMAGVNEQYF
TRBV6-1	TRBD2	.	TRBJ2-1	CASSQPLLAGATYNEQFF
TRBV30	.	.	TRBJ1-6	CAWEASRVRSGSPLHF
TRBV7-2	TRBD1	.	TRBJ2-7	CTSSWDRSSYEQYF
TRBV6-1	.	.	TRBJ1-1	CASSERMGYTEAFF
TRBV6-2/TRBV6-3	.	.	TRBJ1-5	CASTPRGGAWPQHF
TRBV15	TRBD2	few	TRBJ2-3	CATSRDSAGGPTDTQYF
TRBV28	.	.	TRBJ1-6	CVSSSNSPLHF
TRBV27	TRBD1	.	TRBJ1-1	CASSLRGQGNTEAFF
TRBV28	.	.	TRBJ2-1	CASSRARSFF
TRBV6-2/TRBV6-3	.	.	TRBJ1-5	CATIQPPSNQPQHF
TRBV27	.	.	TRBJ1-1	CASSLNGEAFF
TRBV6-2/TRBV6-3	.	few	TRBJ2-7	CASSLGYFYEQYF
TRBV6-1	.	few	TRBJ1-5	CASASESGAQPQHF
TRBV6-2/TRBV6-3	TRBD2	.	TRBJ2-1	CASSAERGAYNEQFF
TRBV29-1	.	.	TRBJ1-2	CSVEEGRGYTF
TRBV9	.	few	TRBJ1-1	CASSVVAGNTEAFF
TRBV6-2/TRBV6-3	.	.	TRBJ2-2	CASSYSDANTGELFF
TRBV5-1	TRBD2	.	TRBJ2-1	CASSSGLAGESEQFF
TRBV12-3/TRBV12-4	TRBD1	.	TRBJ1-5	CASSLKVFSDRAEGSNQPQHF
TRBV6-1	.	.	TRBJ1-1	CASKLGMSAVVGYIF
TRBV20-1	.	.	TRBJ2-3	CSAQTDPSTDTQYF
TRBV28	.	once	TRBJ2-2	CASSLYGGNTGELFF
TRBV25-1	.	.	TRBJ2-1	CASGADNSYNEQFF
TRBV23-1	TRBD2	few	TRBJ2-7	CASSQLATSGRIYEQYF
TRBV7-2	.	.	TRBJ1-4	CASSETGPEKLFF
TRBV7-2	TRBD2	.	TRBJ2-1	CASSLVAGGYNEQFF
TRBV10-1	.	.	TRBJ1-1	CASKCTTPEAFF
TRBV21-1	.	.	TRBJ1-1	CASSRVMYWCTEAFF
TRBV7-2	TRBD2	few	TRBJ2-5	CASSRRLAGGQETQYF
TRBV27	TRBD1	once	TRBJ2-4	CASNEQGAGFNIQYF
TRBV25-1	.	few	TRBJ1-6	CASSEFRNSESPLHF
TRBV7-9	TRBD1	.	TRBJ1-2	CASSLEGAQNYGYTF
TRBV27	TRBD1	few	TRBJ1-2	CASSLSYPGQGSQVTF
TRBV7-2	TRBD1	few	TRBJ1-5	CASSLGGQGQPQHF
TRBV28	TRBD2	once	TRBJ2-3	CASSLPSSGSTDTQYF
TRBV28	.	.	TRBJ1-1	CASSQESSAFF
TRBV7-2	.	.	TRBJ1-1	CASSLVQKNTEAFF
TRBV20-1	.	few	TRBJ2-1	CSARDNPYNEQFF
TRBV7-2	TRBD2	few	TRBJ2-2	CASSSGLAGAVGELFF
TRBV6-1	.	.	TRBJ2-7	CASSKVEGARYEQYF
TRBV12-5	.	.	TRBJ1-2	CASGRDGYGYTF
TRBV6-5	TRBD1	.	TRBJ2-3	CASSYRRRGQGTTDTQYF